This passage covers 3 T cell receptor beta chains from one sample sequenced in a study of blood T cell repertoires in COVID-19. The table came from immunoSEQ multiplex PCR; TCRdb's copy has only in-frame clones and leaves some out. The data show about 210,000 clones, around four fifths seen once. Material: PBMCs or T cells enriched from blood (not recorded which). The receptors stem from a man aged 35-49 years who had recovered from COVID-19.

This clone has just a few counts. J is TRBJ1-2 and V is TRBV7-9; 7 nucleotides match TRBD1. CDR3 length: 16 amino acids. CDR1 is SEHNR and CDR2 is FQNEAQ in the germline V gene (reference sequence). V was clipped by 5 bases and J by 4 bases; unmatched bases: 13. The CDR3 region is CASSPTDAGGGYGYTF. The CDR3 DNA reads TGTGCCAGCAGCCCCACCGATGCAGGGGGAGGCTATGGCTACACCTTC.

This chain joins TRBV11-2 and TRBJ1-2, with D perhaps matching TRBD1 (5 bases). This CDR3 comprises 13 residues. Germline values: CDR1 SGHAT, CDR2 FQNNGV. Between the trimmed V and J ends, which lost 5 bases and 8 bases, there was a span of 15 bases. CDR3: CASSPAGRGGYTF. CDR3 nucleotide sequence: TGTGCCAGCAGCCCTGCAGGGCGGGGGGGCTACACCTTC.

The CDR3 sequence is CATSDRSTGAETQYF. In nucleotides, the CDR3 is TGTGCCACCAGTGATAGATCGACAGGGGCAGAGACCCAGTACTTC. This chain joins TRBV24-1 and TRBJ2-5; 8 bases align to TRBD1. CDR1 KGHDR and CDR2 SFDVKD come from the germline V gene. CDR3 length: 15 amino acids. V shed 3 bases and J 4 bases; nucleotides not matched to a gene: 6.